The present entry profiles one T cell receptor beta chain with its context. Its antigen is still unknown. This record belongs to a study of monozygotic twins with inflammatory bowel disease. TCRalpha and TCRbeta cDNA was put through two nested PCRs of approximately 17 and 9 cycles. With the 5' RACE reads reprocessed, TCRdb shows one record per CDR3 protein and no DNA. This table holds 150,000 to 200,000 distinct CDR3 sequences. The length of the CDR3 is 15 residues. The germline V gene has CDR1 SGHTA and CDR2 FQGNSA. Whole-study findings and limits: Healthy co-twins exceeded IBD patients in TCRbeta diversity as measured by inverse Simpson. The analysis did not separate different T cell subtypes. Other individuals had fewer clonotypes in common with IBD patients than with healthy twins, especially with disease activity.

The sequencing input was blood. The chain recombines TRBV7-2 with TRBJ2-1; the D call from TCRdb, TRBD1, cannot be confirmed without DNA. The origin of this receptor is a human donor with ulcerative colitis or Crohn's disease, or a healthy co-twin of an affected twin (not recorded which). This chain's CDR3 is CASGRGSDPYNEQFF. The full variable domain, in which reference TRBV7-2 and TRBJ2-1 provide the parts outside the CDR3, is GAGVSQSPSNKVTEKGKDVELRCDPISGHTALYWYRQSLGQGLEFLIYFQGNSAPDKSGLPSDRFSAERTGGSVSTLTIQRTQQEDSAVYLCASGRGSDPYNEQFFGPGTRLTVL.